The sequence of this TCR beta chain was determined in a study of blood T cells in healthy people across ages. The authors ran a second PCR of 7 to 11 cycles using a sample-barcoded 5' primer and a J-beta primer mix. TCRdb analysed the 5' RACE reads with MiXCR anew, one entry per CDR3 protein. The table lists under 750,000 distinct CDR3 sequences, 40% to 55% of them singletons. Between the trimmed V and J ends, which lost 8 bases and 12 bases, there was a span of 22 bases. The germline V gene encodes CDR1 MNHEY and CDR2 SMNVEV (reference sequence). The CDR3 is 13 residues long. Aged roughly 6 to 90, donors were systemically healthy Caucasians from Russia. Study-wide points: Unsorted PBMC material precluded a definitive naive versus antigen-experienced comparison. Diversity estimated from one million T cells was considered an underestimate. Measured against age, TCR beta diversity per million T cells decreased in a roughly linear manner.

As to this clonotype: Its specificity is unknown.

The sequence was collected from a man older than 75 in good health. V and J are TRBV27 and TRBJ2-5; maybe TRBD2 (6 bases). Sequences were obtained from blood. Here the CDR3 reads CASGDSGYNEEYF. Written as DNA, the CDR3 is TGTGCCAGCGGAGATAGCGGTTACAATGAGGAGTACTTC.